The clone carrying this T cell receptor (beta chain) has just a few counts. Trimming removed 6 bases at V and 1 base at J, with 13 bases between. The CDR3 is 14 residues long. Germline CDR1 SQVTM, CDR2 ANQGSEA. The record originates from a study of blood T cells in healthy people across ages. For the second PCR, which ran for roughly 7 to 11 cycles, a sample-barcoded 5' primer and a J-beta primer mix were used. TCRdb recomputed calls from the 5' RACE reads with MiXCR, one row per CDR3 protein. The sample lists hundreds of thousands of distinct CDR3 sequences, approximately 65% occurring once. V is TRBV29-1 and J is TRBJ2-4; perhaps TRBD1 as D (5 bases). The sequenced material came from blood. This TCR came from a man younger than 45 in good health. CDR3 sequence: CSVDTLNAKNIQYF. The CDR3 DNA sequence: TGCAGCGTGGACACCTTAAATGCCAAAAACATTCAGTACTTC.